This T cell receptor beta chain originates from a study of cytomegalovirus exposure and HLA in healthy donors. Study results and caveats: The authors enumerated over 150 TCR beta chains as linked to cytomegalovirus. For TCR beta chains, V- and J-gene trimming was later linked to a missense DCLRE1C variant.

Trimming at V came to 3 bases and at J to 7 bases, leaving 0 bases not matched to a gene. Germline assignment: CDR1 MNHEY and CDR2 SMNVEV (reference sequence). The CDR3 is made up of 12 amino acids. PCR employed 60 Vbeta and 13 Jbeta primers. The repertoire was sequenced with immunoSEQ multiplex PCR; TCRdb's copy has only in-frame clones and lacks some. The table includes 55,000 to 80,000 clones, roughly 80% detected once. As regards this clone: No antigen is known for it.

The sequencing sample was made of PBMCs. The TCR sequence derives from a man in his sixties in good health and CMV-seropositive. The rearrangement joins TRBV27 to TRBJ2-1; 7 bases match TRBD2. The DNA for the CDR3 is TGTGCCAGCAGTTTCGGGGGGAATGAGCAGTTCTTC. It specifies CASSFGGNEQFF.